The clone carrying this T cell receptor (beta chain) was counted a few times. The entry originates in a study of shared clonotypes between healthy human individuals. This table comes from immunoSEQ multiplex PCR, and its TCRdb copy is limited to in-frame clones, with some not included. Of 2 million to 2.5 million clones in the sample, 90% to 95% were seen once. The CDR3 totals 14 residues. CDR1 and CDR2 (germline): GTSNPN, SVGIG (reference sequence). V gave up 2 bases and J gave up 6 bases, with 14 bases separating them. Sequencing was done on a sample of naive CD4+ T cells from PBMCs. Subset reported: CD45RA+ positively selected. The receptor was isolated from a young man in good health. Some clones in this sample may be carry-over from other donors' samples. V gene TRBV30 combines with J gene TRBJ1-5; TRBD1 might be the D (6 bases). The CDR3 DNA is TGTGCCTGGAGTTCTACAGGGTCAGCTCAGCCCCAGCATTTT. It codes for CAWSSTGSAQPQHF. The whole variable domain, remainder taken from reference TRBV30 and TRBJ1-5, is SQTIHQWPATLVQPVGSPLSLECTVEGTSNPNLYWYRQAAGRGLQLLFYSVGIGQISSEVPQNLSASRPQDRQFILSSKKLLLSDSGFYLCAWSSTGSAQPQHFGDGTRLSIL.